This T cell receptor (beta chain) was obtained from a study of T cells after posttransplantation cyclophosphamide. This clone came up many times. The assay was immunoSEQ multiplex PCR, and TCRdb's table has in-frame clones only and misses some. This sample carries about 12,000 clones, none of them present only once. The clonotype comes from a woman between 40 and 50 years old in good health, CMV-negative, and a related stem cell transplant donor. The sample comprised PBMCs.

In DNA form, the CDR3 reads TGTGCCAGCAGCAGACAGCCCCAGATTGATAATTCACCCCTCCACTTT. Its translation is CASSRQPQIDNSPLHF. V and J are TRBV7-2 and TRBJ1-6, with D perhaps TRBD1 (5 bases). This CDR3 has 16 amino acids. Germline V lookup: CDR1 SGHTA, CDR2 FQGNSA. V dropped 5 bases and J dropped 5 bases, with 16 bases sitting between them.